The source of this T cell receptor (beta chain) is a study of blood T cell repertoires in COVID-19. Looking at the study overall: The United States, Italy and Spain provided the acute and convalescent COVID-19 samples. PBMCs, B-cell-depleted T cells, or T cells provided the cDNA or gDNA that made up the material.

The CDR3 length is 14 residues. The germline CDR1 and CDR2 sequences are LGHNA and YNFKEQ. V shed 4 bases and J 8 bases; nucleotides not matched to a gene: 8. As handled by the study authors: Quantification of nucleated cells was approximated via reference gene primer amplification. The repertoire was sequenced with immunoSEQ multiplex PCR; TCRdb's copy has only in-frame clones and lacks some. That table gives V, J and clone size, and the DNA gave D and trimming. This sample has 80,000 to 100,000 clones, with roughly 86% found just once. The specimen sequenced was peripheral blood. The TCR comes from a middle-aged man with acute or convalescent COVID-19. V usage is TRBV4-2 and J usage is TRBJ2-1, with 7 bases aligning to TRBD2. CDR3 in amino acids: CASSPGLRNDEQFF. In DNA form, the CDR3 reads TGTGCCAGCAGCCCGGGACTAAGGAACGATGAGCAGTTCTTC.